This TCR beta chain derives from a study of graft-versus-host responses after intestinal transplantation. As for the study in general: Recipients received multivisceral, liver-intestinal, or isolated intestinal transplants. Each patient got anti-thymocyte globulin induction, then tacrolimus and steroids for around three years.

Indicated time point: postoperative day 105 after intestinal transplantation (dayNNNN = postoperative day). The graft tissue was processed, and this released both intraepithelial and lamina propria lymphocytes. Produced via immunoSEQ multiplex PCR; TCRdb's table is partial and in-frame only. Among around 4,300 clones listed, about 87% were seen once. Regarding the study as a whole: GvH clones occurred in recipient marrow; some first appeared in ileum or blood.

V shed 5 bases and J 5 bases; nucleotides not matched to a gene: 9. The CDR3 sequence is 16 residues long. CDR1 and CDR2 (germline): LNHNV, YYDKDF (reference sequence). In the case of this clone: Its cognate antigen is unknown.

The chain carries TRBV15 and TRBJ1-5; 10 nucleotides line up with TRBD1. The receptor comes from a human patient who received an intestinal transplant, so some T cells may come from the graft donor. The sequencing here drew on ileum tissue, taken 105 days after intestinal transplantation. The CDR3 region is CATSGQGQGVDQPQHF. The CDR3, as DNA: TGTGCCACCAGCGGACAAGGACAGGGGGTGGATCAGCCCCAGCATTTT. The entire variable domain, with the rest obtained from reference TRBV15 and TRBJ1-5, is as follows: DAMVIQNPRYQVTQFGKPVTLSCSQTLNHNVMYWYQQKSSQAPKLLFHYYDKDFNNEADTPDNFQSRRPNTSFCFLDIRSPGLGDTAMYLCATSGQGQGVDQPQHFGDGTRLSIL.